This TCR beta chain derives from a study of blood T cell repertoires in COVID-19. In the study overall: Collection of acute and convalescent COVID-19 samples took place in the United States, Italy and Spain. The analysed material was cDNA or gDNA that came from T cells, B-cell-depleted T cells, or PBMCs.

This CDR3 spans 14 amino acids. V was pared by 10 bases and J by 3 bases, with 11 bases of the junction left unmatched. Looked up from germline, CDR1 is SGHTA and CDR2 is FQGNSA. Original data processing: Estimation of nucleated cell counts was performed using reference gene primer amplification. Profiled with immunoSEQ multiplex PCR; TCRdb holds only in-frame clones, not every one. Clone size and the V and J calls come from that table; the DNA yielded D and trimming. The table includes about 310,000 clones, around 87% detected once. Material: peripheral blood. The TCR comes from a man between 45 and 60 years old with active or convalescent COVID-19. The genes are TRBV7-2 and TRBJ1-1; 7 bases are shared with TRBD1. Written as DNA, the CDR3 is TGTGCCACCTCGCCTGGACAGGCCTACACTGAAGCTTTCTTT. It encodes CATSPGQAYTEAFF.